The clone carrying this T cell receptor beta chain has at least ten counts. Its antigen is undetermined. The source of the sample is a study of identical twins. TCRdb reprocessed the 5' RACE reads via MiXCR and lists one record per CDR3 protein. The table has about 160,000 distinct CDR3 sequences, under 4.5% seen once. Whole-study results and caveats: Cord blood beta clonotypes present at high abundance carried fewer insertions; no such pattern appeared in memory repertoires. For zero-insertion analyses, partial confounding could come from invariant MAIT and iNKT cells. Among out-of-frame alpha sequences shared by twins, low generation probability occurred in excess. Beta out-of-frame twin sharing showed a weaker excess.

This TCR came from a man younger than 35 in good health. The sequencing sample was made of memory T cells sorted from blood.

The CDR3 DNA sequence: TGCGCCAGCAGCTTGTGGGTAGCGGGAGAATTTGATACGCAGTATTTT. Protein sequence: CASSLWVAGEFDTQYF. The rearrangement uses TRBV5-1 and TRBJ2-3; 9 bases align to TRBD2. Per the germline V gene, CDR1 is SGHRS and CDR2 is YFSETQ. There are 16 residues in the CDR3. V was clipped by 1 base and J by 6 bases; unmatched bases: 9.